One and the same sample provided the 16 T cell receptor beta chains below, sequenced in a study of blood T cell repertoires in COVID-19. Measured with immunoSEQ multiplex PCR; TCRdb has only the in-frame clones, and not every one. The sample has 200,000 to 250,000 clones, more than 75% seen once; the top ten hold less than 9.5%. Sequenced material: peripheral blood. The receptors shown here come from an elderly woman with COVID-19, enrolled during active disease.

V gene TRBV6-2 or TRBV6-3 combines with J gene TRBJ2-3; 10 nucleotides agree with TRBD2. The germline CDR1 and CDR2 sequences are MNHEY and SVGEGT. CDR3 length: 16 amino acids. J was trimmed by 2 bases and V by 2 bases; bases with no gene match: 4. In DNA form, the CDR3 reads TGTGCCAGCAGTTACCAAGGACTAGCGGTCACAGATACGCAGTATTTT. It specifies CASSYQGLAVTDTQYF.

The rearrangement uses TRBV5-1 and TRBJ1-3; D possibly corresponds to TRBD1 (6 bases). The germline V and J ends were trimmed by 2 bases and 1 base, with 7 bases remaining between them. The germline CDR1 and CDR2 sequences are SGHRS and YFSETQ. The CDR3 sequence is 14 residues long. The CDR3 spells CASSLQGSGNTIYF. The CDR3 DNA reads TGCGCCAGCAGCTTACAGGGATCTGGAAACACCATATATTTT. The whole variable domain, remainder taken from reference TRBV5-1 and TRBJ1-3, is KAGVTQTPRYLIKTRGQQVTLSCSPISGHRSVSWYQQTPGQGLQFLFEYFSETQRNKGNFPGRFSGRQFSNSRSEMNVSTLELGDSALYLCASSLQGSGNTIYFGEGSWLTVV.

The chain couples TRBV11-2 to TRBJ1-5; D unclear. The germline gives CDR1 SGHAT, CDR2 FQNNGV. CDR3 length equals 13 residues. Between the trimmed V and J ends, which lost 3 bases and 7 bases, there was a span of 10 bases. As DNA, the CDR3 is TGTGCCAGCAGCTTGTCGATGAGACAGCCCCAGCATTTT. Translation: CASSLSMRQPQHF.

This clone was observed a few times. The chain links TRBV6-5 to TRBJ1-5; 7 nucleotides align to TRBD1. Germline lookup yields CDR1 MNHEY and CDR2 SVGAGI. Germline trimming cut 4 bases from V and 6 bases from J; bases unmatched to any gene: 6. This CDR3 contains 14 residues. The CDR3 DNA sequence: TGTGCCAGCAGTTCCGGGACAGCGAGTCAGCCCCAGCATTTT. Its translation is CASSSGTASQPQHF.

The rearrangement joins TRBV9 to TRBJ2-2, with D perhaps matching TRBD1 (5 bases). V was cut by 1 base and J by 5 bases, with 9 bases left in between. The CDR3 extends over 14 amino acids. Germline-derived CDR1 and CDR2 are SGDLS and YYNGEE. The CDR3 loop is CASSVLGETGELFF. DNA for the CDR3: TGTGCCAGCAGCGTATTAGGGGAAACCGGGGAGCTGTTTTTT.

CDR3 protein: CSAIRGTEAFF. The CDR3 DNA is TGCAGCGCAATTCGGGGCACTGAAGCTTTCTTT. The chain carries TRBV29-1 and TRBJ1-1; unclear D gene. Per the germline V gene, CDR1 is SQVTM and CDR2 is ANQGSEA. Between the trimmed V and J ends, which lost 7 bases and 4 bases, there was a span of 10 bases. The CDR3 loop spans 11 amino acids.

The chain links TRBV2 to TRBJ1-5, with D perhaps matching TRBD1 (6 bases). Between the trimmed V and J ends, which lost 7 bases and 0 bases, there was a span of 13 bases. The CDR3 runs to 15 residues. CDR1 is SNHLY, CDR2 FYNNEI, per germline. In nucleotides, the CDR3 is TGTGCCAGCAAGGCAGGGGTTTATAGCAATCAGCCCCAGCATTTT. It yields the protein CASKAGVYSNQPQHF.

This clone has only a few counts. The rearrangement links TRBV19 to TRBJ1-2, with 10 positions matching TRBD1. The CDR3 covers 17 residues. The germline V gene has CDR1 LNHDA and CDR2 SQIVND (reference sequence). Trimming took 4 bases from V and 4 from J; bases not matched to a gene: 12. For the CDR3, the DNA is TGTGCCAGTAGTAGGGGTTCCGGGACAGGGGACGTCTATGGCTACACCTTC. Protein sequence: CASSRGSGTGDVYGYTF.

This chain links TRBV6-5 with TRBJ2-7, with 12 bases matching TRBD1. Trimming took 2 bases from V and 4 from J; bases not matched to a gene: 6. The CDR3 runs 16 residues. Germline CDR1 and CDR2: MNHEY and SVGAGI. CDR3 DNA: TGTGCCAGCAGTTACACCCGGGACAGGGGGCGATACGAGCAGTACTTC. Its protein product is CASSYTRDRGRYEQYF.

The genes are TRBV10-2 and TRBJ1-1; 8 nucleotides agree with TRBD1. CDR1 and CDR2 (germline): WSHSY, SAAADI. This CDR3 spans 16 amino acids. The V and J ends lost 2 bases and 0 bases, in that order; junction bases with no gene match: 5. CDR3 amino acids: CASSERGQALNTEAFF. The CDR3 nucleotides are TGCGCCAGCAGTGAGCGGGGACAGGCCTTGAACACTGAAGCTTTCTTT.

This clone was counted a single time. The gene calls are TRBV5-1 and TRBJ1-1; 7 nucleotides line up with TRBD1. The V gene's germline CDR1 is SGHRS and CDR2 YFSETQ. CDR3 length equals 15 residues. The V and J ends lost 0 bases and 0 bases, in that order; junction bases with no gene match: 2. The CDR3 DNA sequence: TGCGCCAGCAGCTTGGGGGGACAGTTGAACACTGAAGCTTTCTTT. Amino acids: CASSLGGQLNTEAFF. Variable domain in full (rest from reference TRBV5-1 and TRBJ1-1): KAGVTQTPRYLIKTRGQQVTLSCSPISGHRSVSWYQQTPGQGLQFLFEYFSETQRNKGNFPGRFSGRQFSNSRSEMNVSTLELGDSALYLCASSLGGQLNTEAFFGQGTRLTVV.

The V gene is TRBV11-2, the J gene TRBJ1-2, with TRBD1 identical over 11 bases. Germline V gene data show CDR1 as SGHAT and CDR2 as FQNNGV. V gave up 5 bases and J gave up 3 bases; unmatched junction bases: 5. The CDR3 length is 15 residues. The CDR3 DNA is TGTGCCAGCAGCCTAGGGACAGGGGGTTACTATGGCTACACCTTC. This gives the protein CASSLGTGGYYGYTF.

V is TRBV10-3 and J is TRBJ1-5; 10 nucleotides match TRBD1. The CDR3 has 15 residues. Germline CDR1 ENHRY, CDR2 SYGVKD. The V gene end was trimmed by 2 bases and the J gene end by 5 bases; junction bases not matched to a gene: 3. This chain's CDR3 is CAISEETGGHQPQHF. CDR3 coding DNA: TGTGCCATCAGTGAGGAGACAGGGGGCCATCAGCCCCAGCATTTT.

CDR3: CASSLGSVWSGGTQYF. The CDR3 bases are TGTGCCAGCAGCTTAGGGTCCGTCTGGTCCGGGGGAACGCAGTATTTT. The chain links TRBV7-6 to TRBJ2-3; a possible D gene is TRBD2 (6 bases). The CDR3 extends over 16 amino acids. The V and J ends lost 1 base and 9 bases respectively, with 20 bases between them. CDR1 SGHVS and CDR2 FNYEAQ come from the germline V gene.

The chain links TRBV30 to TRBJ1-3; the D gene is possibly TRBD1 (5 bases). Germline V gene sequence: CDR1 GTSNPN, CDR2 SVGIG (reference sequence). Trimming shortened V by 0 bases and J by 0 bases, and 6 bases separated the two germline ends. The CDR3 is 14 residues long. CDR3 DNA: TGTGCCTGGAGTGTACAGGACTCTGGAAACACCATATATTTT. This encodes CAWSVQDSGNTIYF.

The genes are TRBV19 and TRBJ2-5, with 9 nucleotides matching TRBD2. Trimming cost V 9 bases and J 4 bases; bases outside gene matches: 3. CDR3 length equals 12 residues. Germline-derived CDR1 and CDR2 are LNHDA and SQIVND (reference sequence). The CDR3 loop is CARRGGRETQYF. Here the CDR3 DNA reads TGTGCCAGGCGGGGGGGCCGAGAGACCCAGTACTTC.